The 15 T cell receptor beta chains below were found in one sample sequenced in a study of control samples from healthy donors and cancer patients. Repertoires were generated with immunoSEQ multiplex PCR, while TCRdb's copy carries only in-frame clones and drops some. The table lists about 160,000 clones, roughly 90% of them singletons. Sequencing used blood. These TCRs come from a man younger than 45 in good health.

The V gene is TRBV6-5, the J gene TRBJ2-1; a weak D match, TRBD2 (5 bases). CDR3 length equals 14 residues. Germline V gene sequence: CDR1 MNHEY, CDR2 SVGAGI. V was pared by 0 bases and J by 7 bases, with 10 bases between. The CDR3 DNA follows: TGTGCCAGCAGTTACTCATTCGGCGGGAATGAGCAGTTCTTC. Translated: CASSYSFGGNEQFF.

CDR3 nucleotide sequence: TGTGCCAGCAGTTCCGGGACGGTCGAAGCTTTCTTT. Translating gives CASSSGTVEAFF. The V gene is TRBV6-5, the J gene TRBJ1-1; D is perhaps TRBD1 (5 bases). This CDR3 spans 12 amino acids. V was shortened by 4 bases and J by 8 bases, with 11 bases between the two germline ends. CDR1 and CDR2 from the germline V gene are MNHEY and SVGAGI.

The chain combines TRBV27 with TRBJ1-4, with TRBD1 identical over 8 bases. This CDR3 spans 14 amino acids. With V trimmed by 6 bases and J by 7 bases, 7 bases remained unmatched. Per germline, CDR1 MNHEY and CDR2 SMNVEV (reference sequence). The CDR3 nucleotides are TGTGCCAGCAGCCAGCAGGGGGCGGTTGAAAAACTGTTTTTT. Its protein product is CASSQQGAVEKLFF.

This clone was counted many times. This chain connects TRBV10-3 to TRBJ2-2; 10 nucleotides line up with TRBD2. The CDR3 loop spans 15 amino acids. The J segment lost 6 bases and the V segment lost 2 bases, leaving 3 bases of the junction unmatched. The V gene's germline CDR1 is ENHRY and CDR2 SYGVKD. CDR3 residues: CAISEASGSSGELFF. CDR3 DNA sequence: TGTGCCATCAGTGAGGCTAGCGGGAGTTCCGGGGAGCTGTTTTTT.

This sequence joins TRBV24-1 and TRBJ2-3; the D is unclear. Germline CDR1 reads KGHDR; CDR2 reads SFDVKD. This CDR3 is 12 amino acids long. V was trimmed by 1 base and J by 6 bases, leaving 4 bases between them. The CDR3 sequence is CATSDFADTQYF. CDR3 bases: TGTGCCACCAGTGATTTTGCCGATACGCAGTATTTT.

A single count supports this clone. The J gene is TRBJ1-1, the V gene TRBV21-1. TRBV21-1 is a pseudogene segment. CDR3 length: 14 residues. DNA of the CDR3: TGTGCCAGCAGCAAAAACCCGTACGGCACTGAAGCTTTCTTT. It is translated as CASSKNPYGTEAFF.

This clone was seen just once. The V gene is TRBV6-6, the J gene TRBJ1-1, with D perhaps TRBD1 (5 bases). The length of the CDR3 is 14 residues. V lost 2 bases, J lost 5 bases, and 12 bases lay in between. Germline V gene sequence: CDR1 MNHNY, CDR2 SVGAGI (reference sequence). The CDR3 DNA sequence: TGTGCCAGCAGTTACCTCAGGGAGGGAACTGAAGCTTTCTTT. Amino acids: CASSYLREGTEAFF.

V and J are TRBV9 and TRBJ1-6; D might be TRBD1 (5 bases). Germline CDR1 is SGDLS and CDR2 is YYNGEE. The CDR3 extends over 14 amino acids. V was pared by 3 bases and J by 9 bases, with 13 bases between. CDR3 sequence reads: CASSASTGGSPLHF. The CDR3 coding sequence is TGTGCCAGCAGCGCGTCAACGGGGGGTTCACCCCTCCACTTT. The entire variable domain, with the rest obtained from reference TRBV9 and TRBJ1-6, is as follows: DSGVTQTPKHLITATGQRVTLRCSPRSGDLSVYWYQQSLDQGLQFLIQYYNGEERAKGNILERFSAQQFPDLHSELNLSSLELGDSALYFCASSASTGGSPLHFGNGTRLTVT.

The chain combines TRBV3-1 (or the pseudogene TRBV3-2) with TRBJ1-5; D is perhaps TRBD1 (6 bases). CDR3 size: 14 residues. The V gene's germline CDR1 is LGHDT and CDR2 YNNKEL (reference sequence). Trimming left V 1 base short and J 7 bases short, with 11 bases between. As DNA, the CDR3 is TGTGCCAGCAGCCAAGGAACAGGGAGGCAGCCCCAGCATTTT. Its protein is CASSQGTGRQPQHF.

This chain uses TRBV15 with TRBJ1-3, with 9 bases identical to TRBD1. The CDR3 loop spans 16 amino acids. With V trimmed by 3 bases and J by 4 bases, 7 bases remained unmatched. CDR1 LNHNV and CDR2 YYDKDF come from the germline V gene (reference sequence). CDR3 protein: CATSRAQGAPGNTIYF. The CDR3 nucleotides are TGTGCCACCAGCAGGGCACAGGGGGCGCCCGGAAACACCATATATTTT.

J is TRBJ1-1 and V is TRBV27, with 7 bases identical to TRBD1. The CDR3 spans 14 residues. CDR1 is MNHEY and CDR2 is SMNVEV in the germline V gene (reference sequence). The ends lost 6 bases at V and 5 bases at J; junction bases unmatched: 9. CDR3 loop: CASSPRQGGTEAFF. The CDR3 DNA reads as TGTGCCAGCAGCCCACGACAGGGAGGAACTGAAGCTTTCTTT.

V gene TRBV21-1 combines with J gene TRBJ2-3; no check of the table's D call, TRBD2, against the DNA was made. TRBV21-1 is an annotated pseudogene. CDR3 length: 17 amino acids. The CDR3 is CASRTSIGGPGTDTQYF. In nucleotides, the CDR3 is TGTGCCAGCAGGACCTCAATCGGGGGTCCCGGCACAGATACGCAGTATTTT.

This sequence joins TRBV6-6 and TRBJ1-4; tentative D call: TRBD1 (6 bases). Germline V lookup: CDR1 MNHNY, CDR2 SVGAGI (reference sequence). The CDR3 contains 14 residues. V was cut by 4 bases and J by 8 bases, with 14 bases left in between. CDR3 amino acids: CASSSRGGYEKLFF. CDR3 DNA sequence: TGTGCCAGCAGTTCCAGGGGCGGATACGAAAAACTGTTTTTT.

V gene TRBV2 combines with J gene TRBJ2-1, with D unclear. The CDR3 is 12 amino acids. Trimming took off 6 bases at V and 6 bases at J, with 9 bases between the two ends. Germline V lookup: CDR1 SNHLY, CDR2 FYNNEI. CDR3 residues: CASRGMGNEQFF. The DNA for the CDR3 is TGTGCCAGCAGAGGGATGGGCAATGAGCAGTTCTTC.

The chain is built from TRBV7-9 and TRBJ1-1; D not certain. CDR3 size: 13 residues. V was clipped by 4 bases and J by 14 bases, with 20 bases between them. Per germline, CDR1 SEHNR and CDR2 FQNEAQ (reference sequence). The CDR3 DNA follows: TGTGCCAGCAGCTCACCCCCCGACATACGTTCATTCTTT. This translates into CASSSPPDIRSFF.